These 32 T cell receptor beta chains came from one sample sequenced in a study of cytomegalovirus exposure and HLA in healthy donors. Primers for the PCR totalled 60 Vbeta and 13 Jbeta. Only in-frame clones appear in the TCRdb table, and some are missing; sequencing was by immunoSEQ multiplex PCR. The repertoire holds roughly 140,000 clones, with 72% as singletons. What was sequenced was PBMCs. The source is a man in his forties or fifties in good health and CMV-seronegative.

This clone was found a few times. This sequence joins TRBV5-4 and TRBJ1-1; D is uncertain. Germline loops: CDR1 SGHNT, CDR2 YYREEE (reference sequence). The CDR3 is made up of 12 amino acids. Trimming removed 4 bases from V and 1 base from J, with 5 bases in between. In DNA, the CDR3 is TGTGCCAGCAGCACACAGAACACTGAAGCTTTCTTT. This translates into CASSTQNTEAFF.

V gene TRBV5-1 combines with J gene TRBJ1-1; possible D gene TRBD1, 5 bases. There are 14 residues in the CDR3. V dropped 3 bases and J dropped 1 base, with 10 bases sitting between them. Germline assignment: CDR1 SGHRS and CDR2 YFSETQ. For the CDR3, the DNA is TGCGCCAGCAGCTGGGGTACAGGGAACACTGAAGCTTTCTTT. It translates to CASSWGTGNTEAFF.

This clone was detected only once. The rearrangement links TRBV12-5 to TRBJ2-5, with TRBD2 matching 12 bases. The CDR3 runs 14 residues. V lost 5 bases to trimming and J lost 5 bases; unmatched junction nucleotides: 3. Germline CDR1 and CDR2: LGHNT and FRNRAP. CDR3 in amino acids: CASGLAGGRETQYF. The CDR3 nucleotides are TGTGCTAGTGGTCTAGCGGGGGGGCGGGAGACCCAGTACTTC.

V gene TRBV15 combines with J gene TRBJ2-7, with D perhaps TRBD2 (5 bases). In germline, CDR1 is LNHNV, CDR2 YYDKDF (reference sequence). Trimming took off 5 bases at V and 1 base at J, with 9 bases between the two ends. The CDR3 contains 13 residues. The CDR3 protein is CATSPGVSYEQYF. CDR3 bases: TGTGCCACCAGCCCCGGGGTATCCTACGAGCAGTACTTC.

The chain employs TRBV6-5 and TRBJ2-7, with 10 bases fitting TRBD1. Germline V lookup: CDR1 MNHEY, CDR2 SVGAGI. Trimming removed 6 bases from V and 4 bases from J; junction bases left unmatched: 9. This CDR3 comprises 15 residues. The CDR3 region has the DNA TGTGCCAGCAGGCAACCGGGACAGGGGATGTACGAGCAGTACTTC. It specifies CASRQPGQGMYEQYF.

The V call is TRBV20-1, the J call TRBJ2-1; D remains unclear. V lost 3 bases, J lost 12 bases, and 12 bases lay in between. Germline V gene sequence: CDR1 DFQATT, CDR2 SNEGSKA (reference sequence). This CDR3 is 11 amino acids long. The chain's CDR3 is CSARERETQFF. In DNA form, the CDR3 reads TGCAGTGCTAGGGAGAGAGAAACGCAGTTCTTC.

This chain uses TRBV15 with TRBJ2-7, with D maybe TRBD2 (6 bases). The germline gives CDR1 LNHNV, CDR2 YYDKDF (reference sequence). V was cut by 1 base and J by 2 bases, with 9 bases left in between. The CDR3 length is 14 residues. The CDR3 nucleotides read TGTGCCACCAGCAGAGGCGGGGAAGCCTACGAGCAGTACTTC. Translation gives CATSRGGEAYEQYF.

The chain couples TRBV19 to TRBJ1-1, with TRBD1 identical over 7 bases. The V gene's germline CDR1 is LNHDA and CDR2 SQIVND (reference sequence). J lost 6 bases, V lost 5 bases, and 9 bases had no gene match. The CDR3 length is 14 residues. This CDR3 reads CASSWSRDSAEAFF. In nucleotides, the CDR3 is TGTGCCAGTAGTTGGTCCCGGGACAGTGCTGAAGCTTTCTTT.

This sequence joins TRBV7-8 and TRBJ1-6; D may be TRBD1 (6 bases). The CDR3 is made up of 18 amino acids. The V gene lost 5 bases and the J gene lost 2 bases, with 19 bases spanning the gap. Germline CDR1 and CDR2: SGHVS and FQNEAQ. This CDR3 reads CASSPGVFRSPYNSPLHF. In DNA form, the CDR3 reads TGTGCCAGCAGCCCAGGGGTTTTTCGCTCCCCCTATAATTCACCCCTCCACTTT.

This clone showed up just a few times. The chain has TRBV27 and TRBJ2-7, with 7 nucleotides matching TRBD1. CDR1 MNHEY and CDR2 SMNVEV come from the germline V gene (reference sequence). The junction had 12 bases not matched to a gene; V was cut back by 4 bases and J by 9 bases. The CDR3 covers 14 residues. The CDR3 DNA follows: TGTGCCAGCAGTTCAGAGCCGACAGGGTCGGCGCAGTACTTC. This gives the protein CASSSEPTGSAQYF.

The J gene is TRBJ1-4, the V gene TRBV15; D might be TRBD1 (5 bases). Trimming removed 3 bases at V and 3 bases at J, with 11 bases between. Per the germline V gene, CDR1 is LNHNV and CDR2 is YYDKDF (reference sequence). The length of the CDR3 is 15 residues. The CDR3 protein is CATSRLGGANEKLFF. CDR3 in DNA: TGTGCCACCAGCAGGCTTGGAGGGGCTAATGAAAAACTGTTTTTT. The full variable domain, its missing parts supplied by reference TRBV15 and TRBJ1-4, is DAMVIQNPRYQVTQFGKPVTLSCSQTLNHNVMYWYQQKSSQAPKLLFHYYDKDFNNEADTPDNFQSRRPNTSFCFLDIRSPGLGDTAMYLCATSRLGGANEKLFFGSGTQLSVL.

The chain joins TRBV5-1 to TRBJ1-3; D might be TRBD1 (5 bases). From germline, CDR1 is SGHRS and CDR2 YFSETQ. The CDR3 extends over 16 amino acids. V lost 6 bases, J lost 2 bases, and 18 bases lay in between. The CDR3 here is CASNPGRAGTGNTIYF. CDR3 nucleotide sequence: TGCGCCAGCAACCCAGGCAGGGCTGGTACTGGAAACACCATATATTTT.

This chain joins TRBV5-8 and TRBJ2-1; D uncertain. V lost 4 bases, J lost 3 bases, and 5 bases lay in between. Looked up from germline, CDR1 is SGHTS and CDR2 is YDEGEE. This CDR3 contains 12 residues. The DNA for the CDR3 is TGTGCCAGCAGCCCGTTCTACAATGAGCAGTTCTTC. Translated: CASSPFYNEQFF.

The rearrangement uses TRBV5-6 and TRBJ2-7; 9 positions agree with TRBD1. Germline trimming cut 5 bases from V and 2 bases from J; bases unmatched to any gene: 8. Germline V CDR1 and CDR2: SGHDT, YYEEEE. The CDR3 is 15 amino acids. CDR3 sequence reads: CASRETGGDPYEQYF. The CDR3 coding sequence is TGTGCCAGCAGGGAAACAGGGGGCGACCCCTACGAGCAGTACTTC. The full variable domain, with the rest looked up from reference TRBV5-6 and TRBJ2-7, is DAGVTQSPTHLIKTRGQQVTLRCSPKSGHDTVSWYQQALGQGPQFIFQYYEEEERQRGNFPDRFSGHQFPNYSSELNVNALLLGDSALYLCASRETGGDPYEQYFGPGTRLTVT.

The count of this clone is one. The V call is TRBV7-9, the J call TRBJ2-7, with TRBD2 matching 12 bases. Germline CDR1 and CDR2: SEHNR and FQNEAQ (reference sequence). CDR3 length equals 17 residues. V shed 1 base, J shed 1 base, and the junction held 5 bases outside the gene matches. Here the CDR3 reads CASSLGLAGERSYEQYF. CDR3 nucleotides: TGTGCCAGCAGCTTAGGACTAGCGGGAGAGAGGTCCTACGAGCAGTACTTC. Full variable domain (remainder filled in from reference TRBV7-9 and TRBJ2-7): DTGVSQNPRHKITKRGQNVTFRCDPISEHNRLYWYRQTLGQGPEFLTYFQNEAQLEKSRLLSDRFSAERPKGSFSTLEIQRTEQGDSAMYLCASSLGLAGERSYEQYFGPGTRLTVT.

The chain recombines TRBV15 with TRBJ1-4, with unresolved D. The CDR3 totals 17 residues. The ends were cut back, 0 bases at V and 2 bases at J, with 13 bases in the middle. CDR1 LNHNV and CDR2 YYDKDF come from the germline V gene (reference sequence). In DNA form, the CDR3 reads TGTGCCACCAGCAGAGATCGGGGTTCTCTTACTAATGAAAAACTGTTTTTT. Residues: CATSRDRGSLTNEKLFF.

The J gene is TRBJ2-3, the V gene TRBV5-1; 8 positions agree with TRBD2. The CDR3 totals 15 residues. V shed 6 bases, J shed 6 bases, and the junction held 12 bases outside the gene matches. CDR1 and CDR2 from the germline V gene are SGHRS and YFSETQ. The CDR3 here is CASKSGGPGSDTQYF. The CDR3 nucleotides read TGCGCCAGCAAATCGGGGGGGCCCGGCTCGGATACGCAGTATTTT.

This sequence joins TRBV6-1 and TRBJ2-5, with 10 bases matching TRBD1. CDR1 is MNHNS and CDR2 is SASEGT in the germline V gene. The CDR3 runs 16 residues. V lost 4 bases, J lost 5 bases, and 10 bases stayed unmatched. The CDR3 is CASSAPTRDRGETQYF. Here the CDR3 DNA reads TGTGCCAGCAGTGCCCCCACCCGGGACAGGGGTGAGACCCAGTACTTC.

The chain employs TRBV7-2 and TRBJ2-2; D gene uncertain. Germline loops: CDR1 SGHTA, CDR2 FQGNSA. The CDR3 runs 15 residues. The germline V and J ends were trimmed by 1 base and 4 bases, with 10 bases remaining between them. The CDR3 DNA is TGTGCCAGCAGCTTAGAGGCTAGAGCCACCGGGGAGCTGTTTTTT. Amino acid sequence: CASSLEARATGELFF.

The chain recombines TRBV15 with TRBJ2-5; 7 positions agree with TRBD1. Germline V lookup: CDR1 LNHNV, CDR2 YYDKDF (reference sequence). This CDR3 is built from 17 residues. Trimming cost V 1 base and J 4 bases; bases outside gene matches: 12. The DNA for the CDR3 is TGTGCCACCAGCAGAGGCCCCTCACAGGGGCTATTAGAGACCCAGTACTTC. It specifies CATSRGPSQGLLETQYF.

CDR3 sequence (DNA): TGCGCCAGCAGCCAAGAGTCGCAGGGGTATGGCTACACCTTC. Translated, it gives CASSQESQGYGYTF. V usage is TRBV4-1 and J usage is TRBJ1-2, with a possible D match to TRBD1 (6 bases). V dropped 0 bases and J dropped 5 bases, with 10 bases sitting between them. CDR1 and CDR2 from the germline V gene are MGHRA and YSYEKL. This CDR3 contains 14 residues.

The chain uses TRBV4-1 and TRBJ2-3; TRBD2 matches at 7 bases. V lost 1 base to trimming and J lost 2 bases; unmatched junction nucleotides: 6. The germline V gene has CDR1 MGHRA and CDR2 YSYEKL. The CDR3 has 16 residues. CDR3 sequence: CASSQGFAGVTDTQYF. The CDR3, as DNA: TGCGCCAGCAGCCAAGGCTTTGCGGGGGTCACAGATACGCAGTATTTT.

This clone has only a few counts. The chain links TRBV11-2 to TRBJ1-4; 8 bases are a match to TRBD1. V was clipped by 5 bases and J by 4 bases; unmatched bases: 6. The CDR3 has 15 amino acids. Germline assignment: CDR1 SGHAT and CDR2 FQNNGV. The CDR3 coding sequence is TGTGCCAGCAGCCCACAGGGGGATTATAATGAAAAACTGTTTTTT. As protein: CASSPQGDYNEKLFF. The full variable domain, with the rest looked up from reference TRBV11-2 and TRBJ1-4, is EAGVAQSPRYKIIEKRQSVAFWCNPISGHATLYWYQQILGQGPKLLIQFQNNGVVDDSQLPKDRFSAERLKGVDSTLKIQPAKLEDSAVYLCASSPQGDYNEKLFFGSGTQLSVL.

The chain combines TRBV28 with TRBJ2-2; 10 bases fit TRBD2. The CDR3 length is 17 residues. Germline trimming cut 4 bases from V and 6 bases from J; bases unmatched to any gene: 11. In germline, CDR1 is MDHEN, CDR2 SYDVKM. The CDR3 DNA sequence: TGTGCCAGCAGTTCTACGGTTAGCGGGAGGCTGGCCGGGGAGCTGTTTTTT. As protein: CASSSTVSGRLAGELFF.

This clone has just one count. V is TRBV5-6 and J is TRBJ2-1; 10 nucleotides line up with TRBD1. Germline loops: CDR1 SGHDT, CDR2 YYEEEE. Germline trimming cut 3 bases from V and 4 bases from J; bases unmatched to any gene: 4. This CDR3 has 15 residues. The CDR3 loop reads CASSSRDRGYNEQFF. DNA for the CDR3: TGTGCCAGCAGCTCCCGGGACAGGGGATACAATGAGCAGTTCTTC.

V is TRBV21-1 and J is TRBJ2-7; TRBD2, the table's D call, was not compared with the DNA. TRBV21-1 corresponds to a pseudogene. The CDR3 runs 15 residues. The CDR3 is CASSKIWSSSYEQYF. CDR3 bases: TGTGCCAGCAGCAAGATTTGGTCGAGCTCCTACGAGCAGTACTTC.

CDR3 sequence (DNA): TGTGCCAGCAGTGAAGAGAGAGTGACTGGAAACACCATATATTTT. As protein: CASSEERVTGNTIYF. V gene TRBV2 combines with J gene TRBJ1-3; unclear D gene. Germline lookup yields CDR1 SNHLY and CDR2 FYNNEI. CDR3 size: 15 residues. V lost 1 base, J lost 2 bases, and 9 bases lay in between.

This clone was found once. The chain employs TRBV4-1 and TRBJ1-5; D remains unclear. Per the germline V gene, CDR1 is MGHRA and CDR2 is YSYEKL. The V gene lost 1 base and the J gene lost 1 base, with 8 bases spanning the gap. This CDR3 is 15 amino acids long. CDR3 loop: CASSQGLESNQPQHF. In DNA form, the CDR3 reads TGCGCCAGCAGCCAAGGGCTAGAAAGCAATCAGCCCCAGCATTTT.

The chain links TRBV15 to TRBJ2-5, with 9 bases aligning to TRBD2. With V trimmed by 1 base and J by 7 bases, 13 bases remained unmatched. This CDR3 is 17 amino acids long. In germline, CDR1 is LNHNV, CDR2 YYDKDF (reference sequence). The CDR3 DNA sequence: TGTGCCACCAGCAGAGTTCTAGCGGGATACATGGTAGGGACCCAGTACTTC. This encodes CATSRVLAGYMVGTQYF.

The chain employs TRBV7-9 and TRBJ1-1; D ambiguous. The V gene lost 2 bases and the J gene lost 11 bases, with 15 bases spanning the gap. Germline V gives CDR1 SEHNR, CDR2 FQNEAQ (reference sequence). This CDR3 is built from 13 residues. This chain's CDR3 is CASSLYEGRGAFF. In DNA form, the CDR3 reads TGTGCCAGCAGCTTATATGAGGGCCGTGGGGCTTTCTTT.

This clone was counted a single time. V usage is TRBV10-3 and J usage is TRBJ2-5; tentatively, D is TRBD2 (6 bases). The CDR3 sequence is 13 residues long. Trimming shortened V by 10 bases and J by 3 bases, and 15 bases separated the two germline ends. CDR1 ENHRY and CDR2 SYGVKD come from the germline V gene. Here the CDR3 reads CATRRGEEETQYF. CDR3 bases: TGTGCCACCCGGAGGGGAGAAGAAGAGACCCAGTACTTC.

The sample holds one count of this clone. The rearrangement links TRBV5-1 to TRBJ2-7; 11 bases are shared with TRBD2. In germline, CDR1 is SGHRS, CDR2 YFSETQ. This CDR3 has 16 amino acids. Unmatched junction bases numbered 10, after V lost 2 bases and J lost 6 bases. The CDR3 protein is CASSLRRPSGRSEQYF. The CDR3 region has the DNA TGCGCCAGCAGCTTAAGGCGCCCTAGCGGGAGGTCCGAGCAGTACTTC. The complete variable domain, with remaining parts taken from reference TRBV5-1 and TRBJ2-7, reads KAGVTQTPRYLIKTRGQQVTLSCSPISGHRSVSWYQQTPGQGLQFLFEYFSETQRNKGNFPGRFSGRQFSNSRSEMNVSTLELGDSALYLCASSLRRPSGRSEQYFGPGTRLTVT.